Listed below are T cell receptor beta chains from one sample, sequenced in a study of T cells in Graves' hyperthyroidism and ophthalmopathy. TCRdb reprocessed the multiplex PCR reads via MiXCR and lists one record per CDR3 protein. The sample holds some 760,000 distinct CDR3 sequences, approximately 14% seen once. Sequenced sample: blood. These receptors all come from a woman aged 18-29 years with Graves' hyperthyroidism. Both conserved end residues are part of each CDR3. The order of the fields is D gene, V gene, J gene, clone size, CDR3 DNA, CDR3 protein. A D gene is named only where the DNA matches it firmly. Not every row has a clone size; where given, it reads once, few, many or a size class.

D gene: NA; V gene: TRBV6-2/TRBV6-3; J gene: TRBJ2-3; clone size: many; CDR3 DNA: TGTGCCAGCAGTGACCGACGGGGGGATACGCAGTATTTT; CDR3 protein: CASSDRRGDTQYF
D gene: TRBD2; V gene: TRBV20-1; J gene: TRBJ2-7; clone size: NA; CDR3 DNA: TGCAGTGCTAACCAGCGGGAGGGCCGGGTTCCCTACGAGCAGTACTTC; CDR3 protein: CSANQREGRVPYEQYF
D gene: TRBD1; V gene: TRBV27; J gene: TRBJ1-1; clone size: many; CDR3 DNA: TGTGCCAGCAGCGACAGGGGCGTGGGGAACACTGAAGCTTTCTTT; CDR3 protein: CASSDRGVGNTEAFF
D gene: TRBD1; V gene: TRBV9; J gene: TRBJ2-1; clone size: few; CDR3 DNA: TGTGCCAGCAGCGGACTACCGGGACAGGGGGCGATCTACAATGAGCAGTTCTTC; CDR3 protein: CASSGLPGQGAIYNEQFF
D gene: NA; V gene: TRBV5-1; J gene: TRBJ1-1; clone size: few; CDR3 DNA: TGCGCCAGCAGCTTGGACACTCGTGAAGCTTTCTTT; CDR3 protein: CASSLDTREAFF
D gene: NA; V gene: TRBV13; J gene: TRBJ2-7; clone size: few; CDR3 DNA: TGTGCCAGCAGCTTAGCGGCAGGGTTCCACGAGCAGTACTTC; CDR3 protein: CASSLAAGFHEQYF
D gene: TRBD2; V gene: TRBV5-1; J gene: TRBJ2-7; clone size: few; CDR3 DNA: TGCGCCAGCAGTCGTCCGGGACTAGCGGGAGGGCCTAGCTCCTACGAGCAGTACTTC; CDR3 protein: CASSRPGLAGGPSSYEQYF
D gene: TRBD2; V gene: TRBV5-1; J gene: TRBJ2-3; clone size: many; CDR3 DNA: TGCGCCAGCAGCCCCCTAGCGGGACTAGATACGCAGTATTTT; CDR3 protein: CASSPLAGLDTQYF
D gene: NA; V gene: TRBV7-2; J gene: TRBJ1-6; clone size: many; CDR3 DNA: TGTGCCAGCAGCTTAACCCCAGGGTTGGGCAATTCACCCCTCCACTTT; CDR3 protein: CASSLTPGLGNSPLHF
D gene: NA; V gene: TRBV29-1; J gene: TRBJ2-3; clone size: NA; CDR3 DNA: TGCAGCGTTGAAGCGCTACACACAGATACGCAGTATTTT; CDR3 protein: CSVEALHTDTQYF